This T cell receptor beta chain was sequenced in a study of shared clonotypes between healthy human individuals. Study findings and constraints: Even with large depth, rarefaction showed that sorted-subset sequencing was incomplete. Enrolling few donors narrowed the genetic and exposure-history diversity that was represented.

Of note for this clone: What it recognizes is unknown.

At a deep level, the assay was run. The input for sorted-subset replicate PCRs was around 0.2 ug DNA, tens of thousands of T cell genomes. Using immunoSEQ multiplex PCR, the repertoire was profiled, and TCRdb retains in-frame clones only, with some absent. The sample has 850,000 to 1,100,000 clones, around three quarters seen once; the top ten hold about 0.94%. V was clipped by 2 bases and J by 6 bases, with 15 bases between them. The V gene's germline CDR1 is SGHRS and CDR2 YFSETQ. The CDR3 runs 14 residues. Source material: memory CD4+ T cells from PBMCs. As to subset: CD45RA-negative fraction. The chain combines TRBV5-1 with TRBJ2-7; D gene uncertain. This sequence was found in a man younger than 30 in good health. Some clones in this sample may be carry-over from other donors' samples. The CDR3 protein is CASSLGSRRTEQYF. The CDR3 DNA is TGCGCCAGCAGCTTAGGGTCCCGTCGGACCGAGCAGTACTTC.